This T cell receptor (beta chain) was sequenced for a study of blood T cell repertoires in COVID-19. Authors' methods: Reference gene primer amplification in the assay estimated nucleated cell counts. Assay: immunoSEQ multiplex PCR; the TCRdb copy retains only in-frame clones and omits some. D and trimming were read from the DNA, whereas the V and J calls and clone size are those reported in that table. Of more than 100,000 clones in the sample, approximately 84% were seen once. This clone has only one observation. The CDR3 contains 17 residues. Trimming pared 4 bases from V and 0 bases from J, leaving 18 bases between. Germline V lookup: CDR1 MNHEY, CDR2 SMNVEV (reference sequence).

The clonotype comes from a woman older than 75 with acute or convalescent COVID-19. Material: peripheral blood. V usage is TRBV27 and J usage is TRBJ1-2; possibly TRBD1 for D (5 bases). CDR3 residues: CASSSLTGGGPNYGYTF. The CDR3 nucleotides are TGTGCCAGCAGTTCCCTCACCGGGGGGGGACCTAACTATGGCTACACCTTC.